The 11 T cell receptor beta chains listed next were all sequenced from one sample in a study of molecular identifiers for immune sequencing clone quantification (dated by TCRdb to 2016 to 2019). The library was generated by PCR. Reads for this sample came from a NextSeq 500. TCRdb itself trimmed the public reads at Q25 with fastp, ran MiXCR and retained productive beta chains. A single entry per CDR3 protein holds the most common genes and DNA from its merged rows. The sample table shows about 630,000 distinct CDR3 sequences, and roughly 25% are seen once. The ten top clones hold approximately 0.75% of the sample. The sequenced sample consisted of naive CD8+ T cells from blood, with Jurkat cell RNA spiked in. What this sample's cell subset or site label stands for: FACS-sorted CD8+CD4-CCR7+CD45RA+ naive T cells. All receptors derive from a human donor in good health. Some libraries in this study had Jurkat cell RNA spiked in.

This clonotype occurred a few times. The rearrangement links TRBV11-2 to TRBJ1-1; TRBD1 matches at 7 bases. The germline V gene encodes CDR1 SGHAT and CDR2 FQNNGV. Germline trimming cut 5 bases from V and 5 bases from J; bases unmatched to any gene: 14. This CDR3 has 16 amino acids. CDR3 region: CASSPTGGGGWTEAFF. CDR3 DNA: TGTGCCAGCAGCCCTACGGGGGGAGGGGGCTGGACTGAAGCTTTCTTT.

The chain employs TRBV19 and TRBJ2-1; D is tentatively TRBD1 or TRBD2 (6 bases each). Deletions cut 2 bases from V and 5 bases from J, with 13 bases between. From germline, CDR1 is LNHDA and CDR2 SQIVND (reference sequence). The CDR3 totals 15 residues. The CDR3 DNA reads TGTGCCAGTAGTATATCGTGGGGGGCCCACAATGAGCAGTTCTTC. As protein: CASSISWGAHNEQFF. Together with reference TRBV19 and TRBJ2-1, the CDR3 gives the full variable domain: DGGITQSPKYLFRKEGQNVTLSCEQNLNHDAMYWYRQDPGQGLRLIYYSQIVNDFQKGDIAEGYSVSREKKESFPLTVTSAQKNPTAFYLCASSISWGAHNEQFFGPGTRLTVL.

This clonotype was counted only a few times. The rearrangement joins TRBV4-1 to TRBJ2-1, with 7 bases lining up with TRBD1. The CDR3 loop spans 17 amino acids. Per germline, CDR1 MGHRA and CDR2 YSYEKL. Trimming took 1 base from V and 2 from J; bases not matched to a gene: 8. CDR3 residues: CASSQGPRDSPYNEQFF. In DNA, the CDR3 is TGCGCCAGCAGCCAAGGTCCACGGGACAGTCCCTACAATGAGCAGTTCTTC.

There are many counts of this clonotype. This chain links TRBV4-3 with TRBJ2-7; D possibly uses TRBD1 or TRBD2 (5 bases each). V was pared by 1 base and J by 0 bases, with 10 bases between. Germline V gene lookup returns CDR1 LGHNA and CDR2 YSLEER. The CDR3 consists of 15 residues. The CDR3 sequence is CASSQAPGSSYEQYF. CDR3 DNA sequence: TGCGCCAGCAGCCAAGCGCCAGGGAGCTCCTACGAGCAGTACTTC.

This clonotype has just a few counts. This may arise from a read error, as a much more abundant clone is one base away. The chain employs TRBV29-1 and TRBJ1-2, with D unresolved. Germline CDR1 reads SQVTM; CDR2 reads ANQGSEA. The CDR3 extends over 12 amino acids. The germline V and J ends were trimmed by 7 bases and 5 bases, with 14 bases remaining between them. CDR3 sequence: CSALNTDYGYTF. The CDR3 bases are TGCAGCGCTTTAAATACAGATTATGGCTACACCTTC.

This clonotype appeared a few times. The V call is TRBV27, the J call TRBJ2-3; D gene uncertain. The CDR3 spans 11 residues. CDR1 is MNHEY and CDR2 is SMNVEV in the germline V gene (reference sequence). Trimming removed 8 bases from V and 0 bases from J, with 3 bases in between. The CDR3 spells CASGSTDTQYF. The CDR3 nucleotides are TGTGCCAGCGGTAGCACAGATACGCAGTATTTT.

This clonotype was found many times. This chain uses TRBV12-3 or TRBV12-4 with TRBJ2-6; D unclear. Trimming took 2 bases from V and 1 from J, leaving 6 bases between them. The length of the CDR3 is 15 residues. In DNA form, the CDR3 reads TGTGCCAGCAGTTTACTTGATTCTGGGGCCAACGTCCTGACTTTC. Translating it yields CASSLLDSGANVLTF.

This clonotype was observed at least ten times. V is TRBV15 and J is TRBJ2-5, with D maybe TRBD1 (6 bases). Germline V gene data show CDR1 as LNHNV and CDR2 as YYDKDF (reference sequence). The V end lost 0 bases, the J end lost 2 bases, and 10 bases lay between the germline ends. The CDR3 covers 15 residues. CDR3 protein: CATSREPDRQETQYF. Written as DNA, the CDR3 is TGTGCCACCAGCAGAGAACCTGACAGGCAAGAGACCCAGTACTTC.

This clonotype came up a few times. V gene TRBV2 combines with J gene TRBJ1-2, with D unresolved. There are 15 residues in the CDR3. CDR1 is SNHLY and CDR2 is FYNNEI in the germline V gene. Trimming stripped 3 bases from V and 2 bases from J, with 13 bases between. The CDR3 loop is CASSDPGPPNYGYTF. CDR3 sequence (DNA): TGTGCCAGCAGTGACCCTGGACCTCCGAACTATGGCTACACCTTC.

This chain links TRBV3-2 with TRBJ2-3. TRBV3-2 is described as a pseudogene. The CDR3 totals 13 residues. The CDR3 DNA reads TGTGCCAGCAGCTTCTACGGGGCAGATACGCAGTATTTC. It specifies CASSFYGADTQYF.

V and J are TRBV10-3 and TRBJ1-2; 10 nucleotides line up with TRBD1. This CDR3 is 18 amino acids long. V shed 10 bases, J shed 6 bases, and the junction held 23 bases outside the gene matches. Germline V gives CDR1 ENHRY, CDR2 SYGVKD. DNA of the CDR3: TGTGCCAAACGTGATGGGGATAAGGGACAGGGGAAGCGGAATGGCTACACCTTC. Its protein product is CAKRDGDKGQGKRNGYTF.